The rows below give T cell receptor beta chains drawn from one sample of a study of tissue T cells after allogeneic stem cell transplantation. Repertoires were generated with immunoSEQ multiplex PCR, while TCRdb's copy carries only in-frame clones and drops some. The table includes some 12,000 clones, 70% detected once. Source: tissue from the right colon, taken at autopsy. These receptor sequences come from a woman aged 18-55 years with breast cancer. CDR3s include the opening cysteine and the closing phenylalanine or tryptophan. A D gene is named only where the DNA matches it firmly. The size of a clone is reported for some rows only, either as once, few or many, or as a class for expanded clones.

CDR3nt: TGTGCCAGTACCCCTCCCGAAGGGCGGGGCACAGATACGCAGTATTTT; CDR3aa: CASTPPEGRGTDTQYF; j_gene: TRBJ2-3; abundance: .; d_gene: .; v_gene: TRBV19
CDR3nt: TGTGCCAGTTTAGCAGGGGACAATCAGCCCCAGCATTTT; CDR3aa: CASLAGDNQPQHF; j_gene: TRBJ1-5; abundance: few; d_gene: .; v_gene: TRBV6-6
CDR3nt: TGTGCCAGCAGTATGGGAGGCGAAAAACTGTTTTTT; CDR3aa: CASSMGGEKLFF; j_gene: TRBJ1-4; abundance: .; d_gene: .; v_gene: TRBV2
CDR3nt: TGTGCCAGCAGACCCCTTGACACCGTCAATGAGCAGTTCTTC; CDR3aa: CASRPLDTVNEQFF; j_gene: TRBJ2-1; abundance: .; d_gene: .; v_gene: TRBV27
CDR3nt: TGTGCCACCAGCAGAGCCCCCCTGGGTACTGAAGCTTTCTTT; CDR3aa: CATSRAPLGTEAFF; j_gene: TRBJ1-1; abundance: .; d_gene: .; v_gene: TRBV15
CDR3nt: TGTGCCAGCAGTCCCACAGGGGTTTCGGATACGCAGTATTTT; CDR3aa: CASSPTGVSDTQYF; j_gene: TRBJ2-3; abundance: .; d_gene: TRBD1; v_gene: TRBV28
CDR3nt: TGTGCCAGCAGCTTGGAGTGGAACTATGGCTACACCTTC; CDR3aa: CASSLEWNYGYTF; j_gene: TRBJ1-2; abundance: few; d_gene: .; v_gene: TRBV7-2
CDR3nt: TGCGCCAGCAGCTTGGTAGAGAGGTATGGCTACACCTTC; CDR3aa: CASSLVERYGYTF; j_gene: TRBJ1-2; abundance: .; d_gene: .; v_gene: TRBV5-1
CDR3nt: TGTGCCAGCTCACCGGACAGGGTTGGCTCACCCCTCCACTTT; CDR3aa: CASSPDRVGSPLHF; j_gene: TRBJ1-6; abundance: .; d_gene: TRBD1; v_gene: TRBV18
CDR3nt: TGTGCCAGCAGTGAAGCGCTGGACAGTCCCCACGAGCAGTACTTC; CDR3aa: CASSEALDSPHEQYF; j_gene: TRBJ2-7; abundance: .; d_gene: .; v_gene: TRBV6-1
CDR3nt: TGTGCCATCATAGGCGAGAACACAGATACGCAGTATTTT; CDR3aa: CAIIGENTDTQYF; j_gene: TRBJ2-3; abundance: .; d_gene: .; v_gene: TRBV10-3
CDR3nt: TGTGCCAGCAGTTCCGGGACAGGTTTAGGGCAGTACTTC; CDR3aa: CASSSGTGLGQYF; j_gene: TRBJ2-7; abundance: once; d_gene: TRBD1; v_gene: TRBV12-3/TRBV12-4
CDR3nt: TGTGCCAGCAGCGTGGCAGGAGAAGGGGAGACCCAGTACTTC; CDR3aa: CASSVAGEGETQYF; j_gene: TRBJ2-5; abundance: once; d_gene: .; v_gene: TRBV9
CDR3nt: TGCGCCAGCAGTGAATCGGGGGAGAAAAACACCGGGGAGCTGTTTTTT; CDR3aa: CASSESGEKNTGELFF; j_gene: TRBJ2-2; abundance: few; d_gene: .; v_gene: TRBV10-1
CDR3nt: TGTGCCAGTAGTCCCGCCCATTTCCTAAACTATGGCTACACCTTC; CDR3aa: CASSPAHFLNYGYTF; j_gene: TRBJ1-2; abundance: .; d_gene: .; v_gene: TRBV19
CDR3nt: TGTGCCAGCAGCTTAGATTTCACAGGCTTCTCAGATACGCAGTATTTT; CDR3aa: CASSLDFTGFSDTQYF; j_gene: TRBJ2-3; abundance: .; d_gene: .; v_gene: TRBV11-2
CDR3nt: TGTGCCAGCAGCTATAACAGGGTTCAGCCCCAGCATTTT; CDR3aa: CASSYNRVQPQHF; j_gene: TRBJ1-5; abundance: large; d_gene: .; v_gene: TRBV6-2/TRBV6-3
CDR3nt: TGTGCCAGCTCACTCTGGGACAGCTCCTACGAGCAGTACTTC; CDR3aa: CASSLWDSSYEQYF; j_gene: TRBJ2-7; abundance: .; d_gene: TRBD1; v_gene: TRBV18
CDR3nt: TGTGCCATCATGCGGGGGGTCAATGAGCAGTTCTTC; CDR3aa: CAIMRGVNEQFF; j_gene: TRBJ2-1; abundance: few; d_gene: TRBD2; v_gene: TRBV10-3
CDR3nt: TGTGCCAGCAGCCAGGGCTCAGTCCCCTACGAGCAGTACTTC; CDR3aa: CASSQGSVPYEQYF; j_gene: TRBJ2-7; abundance: .; d_gene: .; v_gene: TRBV7-2
CDR3nt: TGTGCCATCAGTGAGCACCCCCGGGACTCACCCCTCCACTTT; CDR3aa: CAISEHPRDSPLHF; j_gene: TRBJ1-6; abundance: few; d_gene: .; v_gene: TRBV10-3